This TCR beta chain emerged from a study of T cell responses to AZD1222 COVID-19 vaccine. Comments on this clone: Its specificity is not known.

Germline CDR1 is MNHEY and CDR2 is SVGAGI. V shed 6 bases and J shed 1 base, with 15 bases lying between them. The CDR3 spans 15 residues. Data came from immunoSEQ multiplex PCR; TCRdb stores just in-frame clones and leaves some out. Among more than 150,000 clones listed, about 91% were seen once. Study-wide findings and caveats: Spike-specific TCR breadth rose after two AZD1222 doses, and depth rose as well. Nearly half of spike-specific TCRs reportedly go after variant regions that carry no mutations. Only a handful of people who got AZD1222 tested seropositive at baseline. A mostly white British donor set with more females was recruited, and clonal diversity was possibly underestimated.

The chain couples TRBV6-5 to TRBJ2-5; possibly TRBD2 for D (5 bases). This sample comprised peripheral blood, obtained on day 0 of AZD1222 vaccination. The receptor was isolated from an adult in good health. CDR3: CASSYPGSGQETQYF. The CDR3 nucleotides are TGTGCCAGCAGCTACCCCGGAAGCGGCCAAGAGACCCAGTACTTC.